A single sample gave rise to the 28 T cell receptor beta chains below, sequenced in a study of shared clonotypes between healthy human individuals. Here immunoSEQ multiplex PCR was the method, and the copy in TCRdb shows in-frame clones only, minus some. The sample lists 1,400,000 or so clones, approximately 98.5% occurring once. Sequencing used naive CD4+ T cells sorted from blood. This sample's subset: CD45RA+ positively selected. These receptors came from a man aged 25-45 years in good health.

The gene calls are TRBV6-1 and TRBJ2-1; unclear D gene. The V and J ends lost 10 bases and 0 bases respectively, with 10 bases between them. From germline, CDR1 is MNHNS and CDR2 SASEGT. The CDR3 runs to 13 residues. This CDR3 reads CATYKDSYNEQFF. CDR3 bases: TGTGCCACATACAAGGACTCCTACAATGAGCAGTTCTTC.

The J gene is TRBJ2-1, the V gene TRBV11-2; D gene unclear. The CDR3 covers 13 residues. CDR1 SGHAT and CDR2 FQNNGV come from the germline V gene. V dropped 1 base and J dropped 5 bases, with 6 bases sitting between them. The DNA for the CDR3 is TGTGCCAGCAGCTTAGTACGGGACAATGAGCAGTTCTTC. It translates to CASSLVRDNEQFF.

The chain has TRBV6-5 and TRBJ2-1; D assignment may be TRBD1 or TRBD2 (6 bases each). The germline CDR1 and CDR2 sequences are MNHEY and SVGAGI. This CDR3 has 14 amino acids. Trimming removed 4 bases from V and 5 bases from J, with 12 bases in between. The CDR3 spells CASSSQGRNNEQFF. CDR3 DNA: TGTGCCAGCAGTTCGCAGGGGAGGAACAATGAGCAGTTCTTC.

The chain is built from TRBV28 and TRBJ2-2; D gene ambiguous. The germline V gene has CDR1 MDHEN and CDR2 SYDVKM. With 6 bases removed from V and 0 bases from J, the gap between germline ends came to 8 bases. The CDR3 runs to 14 residues. CDR3 region: CASRLPPNTGELFF. The CDR3 DNA reads as TGTGCCAGCAGACTCCCCCCGAACACCGGGGAGCTGTTTTTT.

The chain joins TRBV6-1 to TRBJ1-5; 8 bases match TRBD1. CDR3 length: 16 residues. V dropped 1 base and J dropped 3; count of bases not matched to a gene: 5. Germline CDR1 is MNHNS and CDR2 is SASEGT. CDR3 in amino acids: CASSEGTGRPNQPQHF. The CDR3 region has the DNA TGTGCCAGCAGTGAAGGGACAGGGAGGCCCAATCAGCCCCAGCATTTT.

The V call is TRBV5-4, the J call TRBJ2-1; maybe TRBD2 (7 bases). V was shortened by 2 bases and J by 5 bases, with 14 bases between the two germline ends. Germline lookup yields CDR1 SGHNT and CDR2 YYREEE (reference sequence). There are 15 residues in the CDR3. The CDR3 loop reads CASSFVGRTDNEQFF. For the CDR3, the DNA is TGTGCCAGCAGCTTTGTCGGGAGGACAGACAATGAGCAGTTCTTC.

This clone was counted a single time. This sequence joins TRBV25-1 and TRBJ2-5, with 7 bases that match TRBD1. The length of the CDR3 is 15 residues. The V segment lost 1 base and the J segment 2 bases; nucleotides outside the gene matches: 4. Germline CDR1 MGHDK, CDR2 SYGVNS. CDR3 sequence reads: CASSESYRGQETQYF. In nucleotides, the CDR3 is TGTGCCAGCAGTGAATCCTACAGGGGTCAAGAGACCCAGTACTTC.

As for this clone: Other DNA sequences in this specimen translate into the identical CDR3. The rearrangement uses TRBV29-1 and TRBJ2-1, with 7 bases identical to TRBD1. Germline CDR1 is SQVTM and CDR2 is ANQGSEA. This CDR3 has 13 amino acids. The trim removed 7 bases at V and 0 bases at J, leaving 3 bases unmatched. This CDR3 reads CSGGQDSYNEQFF. For the CDR3, the DNA is TGCAGCGGAGGACAGGACTCCTACAATGAGCAGTTCTTC.

The chain carries TRBV5-1 and TRBJ1-1; no firm D call. Trimming stripped 3 bases from V and 2 bases from J, with 11 bases between. Germline CDR1 and CDR2: SGHRS and YFSETQ. CDR3 size: 14 residues. DNA for the CDR3: TGCGCCAGCAGCTCGGCCGGGATTAACACTGAAGCTTTCTTT. This codes for CASSSAGINTEAFF.

This clone was seen just once. The V call is TRBV5-1, the J call TRBJ1-4; D is possibly TRBD1 (5 bases). Germline CDR1 is SGHRS and CDR2 is YFSETQ. The CDR3 has 17 residues. V dropped 4 bases and J dropped 0 bases, with 16 bases sitting between them. This CDR3 reads CASSGTGTGPTNEKLFF. The CDR3, as DNA: TGCGCCAGCAGCGGGACCGGGACCGGCCCAACTAATGAAAAACTGTTTTTT.

In this sample, this clone turned up once. The rearrangement links TRBV7-9 to TRBJ1-1; D ambiguous. This CDR3 comprises 12 residues. V gave up 0 bases and J gave up 7 bases, with 6 bases separating them. Germline CDR1 and CDR2: SEHNR and FQNEAQ (reference sequence). The CDR3 coding sequence is TGTGCCAGCAGCTTAGCAACTATTGAAGCTTTCTTT. Its translation: CASSLATIEAFF.

About this clone itself: The junction departs from the called germline gene at one end, perhaps through a read error. V is TRBV10-3 and J is TRBJ2-2; the D gene could be TRBD1 or TRBD2 (5 bases each). This CDR3 comprises 13 residues. The germline V gene encodes CDR1 ENHRY and CDR2 SYGVKD. The CDR3 here is CATTGAKTGELFF. The CDR3 DNA sequence: TGTGCCACCACCGGGGCGAAAACCGGGGAGCTGTTTTTT.

This chain links TRBV18 with TRBJ2-1; 9 bases are a match to TRBD1. J lost 1 base, V lost 0 bases, and 1 base had no gene match. CDR3 length equals 16 residues. The germline V gene encodes CDR1 KGHSH and CDR2 LQKENI. The CDR3 spells CASSPPTGGSYNEQFF. In nucleotides, the CDR3 is TGTGCCAGCTCACCACCGACAGGGGGTTCCTACAATGAGCAGTTCTTC.

The chain links TRBV5-6 to TRBJ2-1; 7 nucleotides agree with TRBD2. From germline, CDR1 is SGHDT and CDR2 YYEEEE. V dropped 2 bases and J dropped 5; count of bases not matched to a gene: 4. The CDR3 runs 14 residues. The CDR3 bases are TGTGCCAGCAGCTTATGGCTAGCGGACAATGAGCAGTTCTTC. This codes for CASSLWLADNEQFF.

This chain uses TRBV5-1 with TRBJ2-1; 7 bases line up with TRBD2. This CDR3 contains 16 residues. CDR1 is SGHRS and CDR2 is YFSETQ in the germline V gene. J gave up 2 bases and V 1 base, and 6 bases lay outside the gene matches. This chain's CDR3 is CASSLRLAAAYNEQFF. CDR3 DNA sequence: TGCGCCAGCAGCTTGAGGCTAGCGGCTGCCTACAATGAGCAGTTCTTC. The entire variable domain, with the rest obtained from reference TRBV5-1 and TRBJ2-1, is as follows: KAGVTQTPRYLIKTRGQQVTLSCSPISGHRSVSWYQQTPGQGLQFLFEYFSETQRNKGNFPGRFSGRQFSNSRSEMNVSTLELGDSALYLCASSLRLAAAYNEQFFGPGTRLTVL.

J is TRBJ2-7 and V is TRBV5-4; 7 nucleotides align to TRBD2. CDR1 SGHNT and CDR2 YYREEE come from the germline V gene (reference sequence). The J segment lost 5 bases and the V segment lost 1 base, leaving 9 bases of the junction unmatched. CDR3 length: 15 residues. The CDR3 DNA reads TGTGCCAGCAGCTTGCTCGGCGGGAGAAGGGACGAGCAGTACTTC. Protein product: CASSLLGGRRDEQYF.

V gene TRBV6-1 combines with J gene TRBJ1-5; a weak D match, TRBD1 (5 bases). The germline CDR1 and CDR2 sequences are MNHNS and SASEGT. V shed 8 bases and J shed 0 bases, with 8 bases lying between them. There are 13 residues in the CDR3. The CDR3 loop is CASGGYSNQPQHF. The CDR3 DNA reads TGTGCCAGCGGGGGGTATAGCAATCAGCCCCAGCATTTT.

The rearrangement links TRBV21-1 to TRBJ1-2. TRBV21-1 is shown as a pseudogene. The CDR3 is made up of 12 amino acids. The DNA of the CDR3 is TGTGCCAGCTTACGGACCGTCTATGGCTACACCTTC. Translation gives CASLRTVYGYTF.

J is TRBJ2-7 and V is TRBV7-9; possibly TRBD1 for D (6 bases). Germline CDR1 reads SEHNR; CDR2 reads FQNEAQ (reference sequence). Trimming removed 1 base from V and 3 bases from J, with 16 bases in between. The CDR3 contains 16 residues. The CDR3 protein is CASSLVGHLQGYEQYF. The CDR3 DNA follows: TGTGCCAGCAGCTTAGTAGGGCACTTACAGGGCTACGAGCAGTACTTC.

The V and J genes are TRBV6-5 and TRBJ2-1; 12 nucleotides match TRBD2. The CDR3 is 15 residues long. Losses at the gene ends were 7 bases for V and 6 bases for J; bases not matched to a gene: 7. Germline CDR1 MNHEY, CDR2 SVGAGI. CDR3 region: CASKRRLAGVNEQFF. The CDR3 DNA is TGTGCCAGCAAACGACGACTAGCGGGAGTCAATGAGCAGTTCTTC.

The rearrangement joins TRBV11-3 to TRBJ2-2, with D tentatively TRBD2 (5 bases). V dropped 4 bases and J dropped 6 bases, with 6 bases sitting between them. The V gene's germline CDR1 is SGHNT and CDR2 YENEEA. The CDR3 covers 12 residues. The CDR3 protein is CASSYGAGELFF. In DNA form, the CDR3 reads TGTGCCAGCAGCTACGGGGCCGGGGAGCTGTTTTTT. Filled out from reference TRBV11-3 and TRBJ2-2, the complete variable domain reads EAGVVQSPRYKIIEKKQPVAFWCNPISGHNTLYWYLQNLGQGPELLIRYENEEAVDDSQLPKDRFSAERLKGVDSTLKIQPAELGDSAVYLCASSYGAGELFFGEGSRLTVL.

This chain connects TRBV10-3 to TRBJ1-2, with a possible D match to TRBD1 (5 bases). The CDR3 is 13 amino acids. Per germline, CDR1 ENHRY and CDR2 SYGVKD. Trimming pared 7 bases from V and 2 bases from J, leaving 11 bases between. In DNA form, the CDR3 reads TGTGCCATCACCCCGGGACCCAACTATGGCTACACCTTC. This sequence encodes CAITPGPNYGYTF.

The J gene is TRBJ2-5, the V gene TRBV10-3; 7 positions match TRBD1. CDR3 length: 18 amino acids. V dropped 0 bases and J dropped 5; count of bases not matched to a gene: 15. Germline-derived CDR1 and CDR2 are ENHRY and SYGVKD. CDR3 loop: CAISESSLALGGDETQYF. DNA for the CDR3: TGTGCCATCAGTGAGTCGAGCTTGGCGTTAGGGGGCGATGAGACCCAGTACTTC.

This chain connects TRBV28 to TRBJ2-7; 7 bases fit TRBD2. The CDR3 extends over 12 amino acids. J lost 4 bases, V lost 7 bases, and 4 bases had no gene match. Germline lookup yields CDR1 MDHEN and CDR2 SYDVKM. The CDR3 loop is CASNKRDYEQYF. DNA of the CDR3: TGTGCCAGCAACAAGCGGGATTACGAGCAGTACTTC.

The gene calls are TRBV28 and TRBJ2-1; D uncertain. Per germline, CDR1 MDHEN and CDR2 SYDVKM. V shed 7 bases and J shed 0 bases, with 25 bases lying between them. The CDR3 totals 19 residues. The CDR3 spells CASNPNLPAPKSSYNEQFF. DNA for the CDR3: TGTGCCAGCAACCCAAACCTTCCTGCCCCGAAGAGCTCCTACAATGAGCAGTTCTTC.

V is TRBV7-2 and J is TRBJ2-7; maybe TRBD1 (6 bases). The V end lost 5 bases, the J end lost 4 bases, and 9 bases lay between the germline ends. The CDR3 loop spans 12 amino acids. Germline V gene data show CDR1 as SGHTA and CDR2 as FQGNSA. The CDR3 loop is CASSHGQYEQYF. The DNA for the CDR3 is TGTGCCAGCAGCCACGGACAGTACGAGCAGTACTTC.

This clone was seen a single time. The chain employs TRBV30 and TRBJ2-7; D unresolved. The CDR3 is 13 residues long. Trimming left V 5 bases short and J 4 bases short, with 15 bases between. Germline CDR1 is GTSNPN and CDR2 is SVGIG (reference sequence). For the CDR3, the DNA is TGTGCCTGGGCCCTCCTAGGTCGGTACGAGCAGTACTTC. The encoded protein is CAWALLGRYEQYF.

V is TRBV5-1 and J is TRBJ2-3; D not resolved. Germline V gives CDR1 SGHRS, CDR2 YFSETQ. This CDR3 spans 12 amino acids. V dropped 3 bases and J dropped 4 bases, with 6 bases sitting between them. The CDR3 here is CASSYKSDTQYF. Written as DNA, the CDR3 is TGCGCCAGCAGCTACAAGTCAGATACGCAGTATTTT.